This T cell receptor beta chain appears in the sequencing data of a study of T cell changes during pregnancy in multiple sclerosis. In its sample, this clone was seen once. Trimming removed 2 bases from V and 2 bases from J; junction bases left unmatched: 4. Germline V gene sequence: CDR1 SGDLS, CDR2 YYNGEE. The CDR3 spans 15 residues. Some clones are missing from TCRdb's copy, which holds only in-frame ones; the method was immunoSEQ multiplex PCR. The data show around 100,000 clones, about 91% seen once. The V call is TRBV9, the J call TRBJ2-1; 7 bases agree with TRBD2. Sequenced here: peripheral blood, sampled in the second trimester of pregnancy. The sequence derives from a female donor with multiple sclerosis, enrolled in a pregnancy study. The CDR3 here is CASSVTSVAYNEQFF. CDR3 sequence (DNA): TGTGCCAGCAGCGTTACTAGCGTGGCCTACAATGAGCAGTTCTTC.